Below, 30 T cell receptor beta chains from the same sample are listed, as sequenced in a study of blood T cell repertoires in COVID-19. The method was immunoSEQ multiplex PCR; TCRdb's version includes in-frame clones alone and lacks a portion of them. Altogether nearly 55,000 clones are present, roughly 79% being singletons, with the ten largest covering 15%. The sample consisted of peripheral blood. The source is a human donor with active or convalescent COVID-19. The donor label of this sample is uncertain.

The rearrangement links TRBV19 to TRBJ2-5; TRBD2 might be the D (6 bases). CDR3 length: 16 amino acids. With 6 bases removed from V and 3 bases from J, the gap between germline ends came to 20 bases. Germline V gene sequence: CDR1 LNHDA, CDR2 SQIVND (reference sequence). The CDR3 sequence is CASRAGWRGEKETQYF. The CDR3 region has the DNA TGTGCCAGTAGAGCGGGTTGGAGGGGAGAAAAAGAGACCCAGTACTTC.

The rearrangement links TRBV10-3 to TRBJ2-3; TRBD1 aligns across 9 bases. Trimming at V came to 2 bases and at J to 5 bases, leaving 8 bases not matched to a gene. From germline, CDR1 is ENHRY and CDR2 SYGVKD. This CDR3 is 16 amino acids long. The DNA of the CDR3 is TGTGCCATCAGTGAGGGGACAGGGATCACTTTAGATACGCAGTATTTT. Translated, it gives CAISEGTGITLDTQYF.

This rearrangement joins TRBV5-1 to TRBJ2-1, with D maybe TRBD2 (6 bases). Germline V lookup: CDR1 SGHRS, CDR2 YFSETQ. Between the trimmed V and J ends, which lost 4 bases and 0 bases, there was a span of 20 bases. The CDR3 is made up of 18 amino acids. The CDR3: CASSVLLSGLSSYNEQFF. CDR3 bases: TGCGCCAGCAGCGTTCTCCTTAGCGGTCTCAGCTCCTACAATGAGCAGTTCTTC.

The table lists this clone with a count of one. The chain has TRBV19 and TRBJ2-7; 13 bases are shared with TRBD2. Germline V CDR1 and CDR2: LNHDA, SQIVND (reference sequence). V shed 4 bases and J 2 bases; nucleotides not matched to a gene: 11. The CDR3 has 18 residues. CDR3 residues: CASSRKGLAGVGTYEQYF. CDR3 nucleotides: TGTGCCAGTAGTAGAAAAGGACTAGCGGGAGTAGGAACCTACGAGCAGTACTTC.

The rearrangement uses TRBV12-3 or TRBV12-4 and TRBJ1-1; D is possibly TRBD1 (6 bases). Trimming cost V 6 bases and J 7 bases, with 12 bases left between them. CDR3 size: 12 residues. CDR3 in DNA: TGTGCCAGCAGGCCGAGACAGGATGAAGCTTTCTTT. Its protein product is CASRPRQDEAFF.

The chain recombines TRBV7-3 with TRBJ2-1; 11 bases map to TRBD2. CDR1 and CDR2 (germline): SGHTA, FQGTGA. The CDR3 is 17 residues long. The V gene end was trimmed by 0 bases and the J gene end by 6 bases; junction bases not matched to a gene: 7. DNA of the CDR3: TGTGCCAGCAGCTTAACGAGGCTAGCGGGAGGTTCCAATGAGCAGTTCTTC. Translation: CASSLTRLAGGSNEQFF.

This clone was counted between two and nine times. At one end the junction does not follow the germline gene, possibly because of a read error. V gene TRBV7-7 combines with J gene TRBJ2-7; perhaps TRBD1 as D (6 bases). Germline V gene data show CDR1 as SSHAT and CDR2 as FNYEAQ (reference sequence). The CDR3 covers 13 residues. The CDR3 protein is CASSQGTGNEQYF. The CDR3 nucleotides read TGTGCTAGCAGCCAGGGGACCGGTAACGAGCAGTACTTC.

This chain links TRBV30 with TRBJ1-2, with TRBD1 as a possible D gene (6 bases). Trimming took off 5 bases at V and 6 bases at J, with 13 bases between the two ends. There are 12 residues in the CDR3. CDR1 is GTSNPN and CDR2 is SVGIG in the germline V gene (reference sequence). CDR3: CAWGGTGNGYTF. For the CDR3, the DNA is TGTGCCTGGGGGGGAACAGGGAATGGCTACACCTTC.

J is TRBJ2-6 and V is TRBV24-1; D not resolved. CDR1 is KGHDR, CDR2 SFDVKD, per germline. This CDR3 has 15 amino acids. V lost 3 bases and J 3 bases, leaving 8 bases between the germline ends. CDR3 sequence: CATSDRQYGANVLTF. The CDR3 bases are TGTGCCACCAGTGATAGACAATATGGGGCCAACGTCCTGACTTTC.

The V and J genes are TRBV7-9 and TRBJ2-7; 11 nucleotides match TRBD1. The V segment lost 6 bases and the J segment 3 bases; nucleotides outside the gene matches: 7. Germline V gene lookup returns CDR1 SEHNR and CDR2 FQNEAQ (reference sequence). The CDR3 loop spans 15 amino acids. In nucleotides, the CDR3 is TGTGCCAGCAGGTTCCTCGGGACAGGGGGCTACGAGCAGTACTTC. Translated, it gives CASRFLGTGGYEQYF.

This clone was detected only once. The V gene is TRBV10-3, the J gene TRBJ2-7; TRBD1 matches at 9 bases. The V segment lost 4 bases and the J segment 6 bases; nucleotides outside the gene matches: 1. CDR1 and CDR2 (germline): ENHRY, SYGVKD. This CDR3 has 12 amino acids. CDR3: CAISATGGEQYF. CDR3 nucleotides: TGTGCCATCAGTGCGACAGGGGGCGAGCAGTACTTC.

The rearrangement uses TRBV13 and TRBJ2-3, with 14 bases that match TRBD2. Germline values: CDR1 PRHDT, CDR2 FYEKMQ (reference sequence). The J segment lost 4 bases and the V segment lost 4 bases, leaving 7 bases of the junction unmatched. This CDR3 spans 17 amino acids. Written as DNA, the CDR3 is TGTGCCAGCAGCTCGGGACTAGCGGGAGTGCGGGCAGATACGCAGTATTTT. Its translation is CASSSGLAGVRADTQYF. The full variable domain, in which reference TRBV13 and TRBJ2-3 provide the parts outside the CDR3, is AAGVIQSPRHLIKEKRETATLKCYPIPRHDTVYWYQQGPGQDPQFLISFYEKMQSDKGSIPDRFSAQQFSDYHSELNMSSLELGDSALYFCASSSGLAGVRADTQYFGPGTRLTVL.

CDR3 coding DNA: TGTGCCAGCAGCTTAAACAGGGTGAATGAAAAACTGTTTTTT. This encodes CASSLNRVNEKLFF. The V and J genes are TRBV11-3 and TRBJ1-4, with a possible D match to TRBD1 (6 bases). The CDR3 runs 14 residues. Germline CDR1 and CDR2: SGHNT and YENEEA. Trimming shortened V by 2 bases and J by 5 bases, and 9 bases separated the two germline ends.

In its sample, this clone was seen once. This chain uses TRBV2 with TRBJ1-1; TRBD1 agrees at 9 bases. CDR3 length: 14 residues. V trimming: 8 bases; J trimming: 5 bases; junction bases outside the gene matches: 9. Germline V gene data show CDR1 as SNHLY and CDR2 as FYNNEI. The chain's CDR3 is CASSDRGVGTEAFF. The CDR3 DNA reads as TGTGCCAGCTCGGACAGGGGCGTAGGTACTGAAGCTTTCTTT.

The chain is built from TRBV5-5 and TRBJ1-2, with 9 bases identical to TRBD1. Germline loops: CDR1 SGHKS, CDR2 YYEKEE (reference sequence). The CDR3 contains 15 residues. Losses at the gene ends were 3 bases for V and 4 bases for J; bases not matched to a gene: 7. CDR3 sequence reads: CASSSNRGQGYGYTF. In DNA form, the CDR3 reads TGTGCCAGCAGCTCTAACAGGGGGCAGGGCTATGGCTACACCTTC.

V is TRBV10-3 and J is TRBJ1-2, with D possibly TRBD1 on 6 matching bases. Trimming cost V 0 bases and J 3 bases, with 11 bases left between them. The CDR3 has 15 amino acids. Germline lookup yields CDR1 ENHRY and CDR2 SYGVKD. CDR3 sequence reads: CAISESMSGDYGYTF. In DNA form, the CDR3 reads TGTGCCATCAGTGAGTCGATGTCAGGGGACTATGGCTACACCTTC.

This clone was picked up one time. This rearrangement joins TRBV4-2 to TRBJ1-3, with D maybe TRBD1 (5 bases). The CDR3 covers 18 residues. V lost 0 bases, J lost 0 bases, and 15 bases lay in between. Germline CDR1 and CDR2: LGHNA and YNFKEQ. Here the CDR3 DNA reads TGTGCCAGCAGCCAAGATAGGCGACAGCGTTTCTCTGGAAACACCATATATTTT. It specifies CASSQDRRQRFSGNTIYF.

V gene TRBV5-1 combines with J gene TRBJ1-1; a weak D match, TRBD1 (5 bases). V dropped 0 bases and J dropped 2 bases, with 8 bases sitting between them. The germline V gene has CDR1 SGHRS and CDR2 YFSETQ. CDR3 length: 14 amino acids. CDR3 bases: TGCGCCAGCAGCTTGGAAAGGGGTAACACTGAAGCTTTCTTT. Translation gives CASSLERGNTEAFF.

The rearrangement links TRBV19 to TRBJ2-6, with D perhaps matching TRBD1 (6 bases). Germline assignment: CDR1 LNHDA and CDR2 SQIVND (reference sequence). Trimming removed 6 bases at V and 1 base at J, with 16 bases between. This CDR3 is built from 17 residues. The CDR3 protein is CASRPPRTGSGANVLTF. The CDR3 coding sequence is TGTGCCAGTAGACCCCCTCGAACAGGGTCTGGGGCCAACGTCCTGACTTTC.

The chain has TRBV9 and TRBJ2-7; TRBD1 aligns across 10 bases. CDR1 SGDLS and CDR2 YYNGEE come from the germline V gene. V was pared by 4 bases and J by 6 bases, with 4 bases of the junction left unmatched. This CDR3 is built from 13 residues. CDR3 residues: CASSRQGAREQYF. DNA for the CDR3: TGTGCCAGCAGCCGACAGGGGGCTCGCGAGCAGTACTTC.

This clone was seen more than once but under ten times. V usage is TRBV5-1 and J usage is TRBJ2-7, with 7 nucleotides matching TRBD1. V lost 4 bases, J lost 5 bases, and 12 bases stayed unmatched. The CDR3 has 15 amino acids. CDR1 and CDR2 (germline): SGHRS, YFSETQ. The CDR3 coding sequence is TGCGCCAGCAGCCTGCACCGACTGACAGGGAACGAGCAGTACTTC. Its protein product is CASSLHRLTGNEQYF.

By proportion, this clone is large. The J gene is TRBJ1-2, the V gene TRBV14; 11 nucleotides match TRBD1. Germline V gene data show CDR1 as SGHDN and CDR2 as FVKESK. The CDR3 is 15 residues long. J gave up 4 bases and V 1 base, and 2 bases lay outside the gene matches. The CDR3 is CASSQAGTGGYGYTF. DNA of the CDR3: TGTGCCAGCAGCCAAGCCGGGACAGGGGGCTATGGCTACACCTTC.

This clone has more than one count but fewer than ten. This chain links TRBV11-3 with TRBJ2-3; D is possibly TRBD1 (5 bases). V was cut by 3 bases and J by 5 bases, with 15 bases left in between. Germline V gene sequence: CDR1 SGHNT, CDR2 YENEEA. The CDR3 totals 15 residues. This CDR3 is CASSLVVGAGDTQYF. The CDR3 bases are TGTGCCAGCAGCTTGGTCGTAGGGGCAGGAGATACGCAGTATTTT.

The gene calls are TRBV30 and TRBJ2-7, with D perhaps TRBD1 (6 bases). Trimming removed 2 bases at V and 2 bases at J, with 10 bases between. The CDR3 length is 13 residues. In germline, CDR1 is GTSNPN, CDR2 SVGIG (reference sequence). Written as DNA, the CDR3 is TGTGCCTGGAGTAGGGACAAGCCCTACGAGCAGTACTTC. Translation: CAWSRDKPYEQYF.

This rearrangement joins TRBV7-2 to TRBJ1-2, with 11 positions matching TRBD1. The CDR3 runs 13 residues. CDR1 SGHTA and CDR2 FQGNSA come from the germline V gene. The trim removed 1 base at V and 10 bases at J, leaving 2 bases unmatched. CDR3: CASSLDGQGAYTF. In DNA form, the CDR3 reads TGTGCCAGCAGCTTAGACGGACAGGGGGCCTACACCTTC.

V usage is TRBV6-5 and J usage is TRBJ2-2; perhaps TRBD1 as D (6 bases). V was pared by 4 bases and J by 8 bases, with 14 bases between. CDR1 and CDR2 from the germline V gene are MNHEY and SVGAGI. The CDR3 extends over 14 amino acids. CDR3 protein: CASSSPGTWGELFF. The CDR3 DNA reads as TGTGCCAGCAGTTCTCCGGGGACATGGGGGGAGCTGTTTTTT.

The J gene is TRBJ1-1, the V gene TRBV9; 9 bases agree with TRBD1. This CDR3 contains 18 residues. Looked up from germline, CDR1 is SGDLS and CDR2 is YYNGEE. V shed 2 bases, J shed 0 bases, and the junction held 11 bases outside the gene matches. The chain's CDR3 is CASSVGQGQMILNTEAFF. Here the CDR3 DNA reads TGTGCCAGCAGCGTCGGACAGGGGCAGATGATTCTGAACACTGAAGCTTTCTTT.

This clone was recorded once. The rearrangement uses TRBV5-1 and TRBJ2-7; D might be TRBD2 (6 bases). This CDR3 is 15 amino acids long. The V end lost 6 bases, the J end lost 3 bases, and 19 bases lay between the germline ends. Looked up from germline, CDR1 is SGHRS and CDR2 is YFSETQ. CDR3 amino acids: CASTQQGSGVYEQYF. The CDR3 DNA is TGCGCCAGCACCCAACAAGGGTCGGGAGTCTACGAGCAGTACTTC.

The V and J genes are TRBV5-1 and TRBJ2-1; 12 positions match TRBD1. CDR3 length: 18 residues. In germline, CDR1 is SGHRS, CDR2 YFSETQ. V was clipped by 5 bases and J by 0 bases; unmatched bases: 9. This CDR3 reads CASRRRGQGASSYNEQFF. CDR3 nucleotide sequence: TGCGCCAGCAGGCGGAGGGGACAGGGGGCAAGCTCCTACAATGAGCAGTTCTTC.

The J gene is TRBJ1-2, the V gene TRBV5-1; D possibly corresponds to TRBD1 (5 bases). The CDR3 length is 13 residues. The V end lost 4 bases, the J end lost 8 bases, and 15 bases lay between the germline ends. Germline CDR1 reads SGHRS; CDR2 reads YFSETQ. This CDR3 is CASSPRRGEGYTF. DNA for the CDR3: TGCGCCAGCAGCCCCCGCCGGGGGGAAGGCTACACCTTC.